Sequencing of this T cell receptor (beta chain) was carried out in a study of shared clonotypes between healthy human individuals. General study results and limits: Depth was large, yet rarefaction showed that sorted-subset sequencing was incomplete. The generation probabilities recorded for non-shared clonotypes fell below those of clonotypes shared by all four donors.

Here immunoSEQ multiplex PCR was the method, and the copy in TCRdb shows in-frame clones only, minus some. This sample has roughly 1.4 million clones, with approximately 98.5% found just once. This CDR3 spans 15 amino acids. Trimming removed 0 bases from V and 2 bases from J, with 9 bases in between. The germline gives CDR1 WNHNN, CDR2 SYGVQD (reference sequence). Each sample came from a Caucasian adult donor living in Nashville, Tennessee. Remarks on this clone: No antigen is known for it.

V usage is TRBV10-1 and J usage is TRBJ2-3, with D unclear. Input material: naive CD4+ T cells sorted from blood. Subset specified: CD45RA+ positively selected. This sequence originates from a man aged 25-45 years in good health. The CDR3 region is CASSESAKNTDTQYF. The CDR3 coding sequence is TGCGCCAGCAGTGAGTCAGCGAAGAACACAGATACGCAGTATTTT.